One and the same sample provided the 24 T cell receptor beta chains below, sequenced in a study of blood T cell repertoires in COVID-19. Clones were sequenced by immunoSEQ multiplex PCR, and TCRdb holds only the in-frame ones, with some missing. The sample lists 250,000 to 300,000 clones, 88% seen once, with 11% in the top ten. Sequenced: peripheral blood. All receptors come from a woman aged 25 to 39 with COVID-19, enrolled during active disease.

The gene calls are TRBV7-2 and TRBJ2-7; 10 bases line up with TRBD2. After removal of 2 bases from V and 1 base from J, the junction contained 8 bases not matched to a gene. Germline V gives CDR1 SGHTA, CDR2 FQGNSA. This CDR3 is 17 amino acids long. This CDR3 is CASSLSLAGAGSYEQYF. As DNA, the CDR3 is TGTGCCAGCAGCTTATCGCTAGCGGGAGCTGGTTCCTACGAGCAGTACTTC. Based on the CDR3 plus reference TRBV7-2 and TRBJ2-7, the full variable domain is GAGVSQSPSNKVTEKGKDVELRCDPISGHTALYWYRQSLGQGLEFLIYFQGNSAPDKSGLPSDRFSAERTGGSVSTLTIQRTQQEDSAVYLCASSLSLAGAGSYEQYFGPGTRLTVT.

The V call is TRBV9, the J call TRBJ2-3, with 10 positions matching TRBD2. V lost 4 bases, J lost 4 bases, and 15 bases stayed unmatched. The CDR3 totals 18 residues. The V gene's germline CDR1 is SGDLS and CDR2 YYNGEE. CDR3 nucleotides: TGTGCCAGCAGCCGCGGGACTAGCGTCCCCCGGAGGTCAGATACGCAGTATTTT. It is translated as CASSRGTSVPRRSDTQYF.

The J gene is TRBJ1-1, the V gene TRBV7-2; no clear D gene. Germline CDR1 SGHTA, CDR2 FQGNSA. V shed 1 base and J shed 2 bases, with 11 bases lying between them. The CDR3 totals 15 residues. The CDR3 spells CASSLDPRFNTEAFF. The CDR3 DNA reads TGTGCCAGCAGCTTAGACCCTCGGTTTAACACTGAAGCTTTCTTT.

This clone was seen a single time. The same CDR3 can be traced to other DNA sequences in this sample. This chain joins TRBV7-8 and TRBJ1-1, with D perhaps matching TRBD1 (5 bases). Trimming removed 2 bases at V and 3 bases at J, with 13 bases between. The CDR3 sequence is 15 residues long. Germline loops: CDR1 SGHVS, CDR2 FQNEAQ. The CDR3 sequence is CASSLSGQGYTEAFF. The CDR3 DNA is TGTGCCAGCAGCTTATCCGGGCAGGGCTACACTGAAGCTTTCTTT.

This chain uses TRBV29-1 with TRBJ2-7; D might be TRBD2 (6 bases). CDR3 length: 12 amino acids. Germline V gene data show CDR1 as SQVTM and CDR2 as ANQGSEA. Trimming pared 5 bases from V and 5 bases from J, leaving 13 bases between. The DNA for the CDR3 is TGCAGCGTTTGGGGACTGCCCAACGAGCAGTACTTC. Amino acids: CSVWGLPNEQYF.

Only one count was recorded for this clone. In nucleotides, the CDR3 is TGTGCCAGCAGTGCGACAGGGGGGGAAGGCTACACCTTC. Translating it yields CASSATGGEGYTF. J is TRBJ1-2 and V is TRBV2; 9 positions match TRBD1. CDR1 is SNHLY and CDR2 is FYNNEI in the germline V gene. This CDR3 spans 13 amino acids. V gave up 4 bases and J gave up 8 bases; unmatched junction bases: 5.

Concerning this clone: This CDR3 is also generated by other DNA sequences in the sample. The CDR3 loop reads CASRGGSTDTQYF. The DNA of the CDR3 is TGTGCCAGCAGGGGCGGGAGCACAGATACGCAGTATTTT. This chain uses TRBV28 with TRBJ2-3; possibly TRBD2 for D (5 bases). Germline-derived CDR1 and CDR2 are MDHEN and SYDVKM. The V end was cut by 6 bases, the J end by 0 bases, with 7 bases between. The CDR3 consists of 13 residues. Variable domain in full (rest from reference TRBV28 and TRBJ2-3): DVKVTQSSRYLVKRTGEKVFLECVQDMDHENMFWYRQDPGLGLRLIYFSYDVKMKEKGDIPEGYSVSREKKERFSLILESASTNQTSMYLCASRGGSTDTQYFGPGTRLTVL.

This sequence joins TRBV29-1 and TRBJ2-1; TRBD2 aligns across 10 bases. V shed 6 bases, J shed 9 bases, and the junction held 5 bases outside the gene matches. The CDR3 length is 12 residues. CDR1 SQVTM and CDR2 ANQGSEA come from the germline V gene. CDR3 loop: CSVSGRAFEQFF. CDR3 sequence (DNA): TGCAGCGTCAGCGGGAGGGCCTTTGAGCAGTTCTTC.

To note about this clone: The identical CDR3 is also encoded by other nucleotide sequences in the sample. V gene TRBV28 combines with J gene TRBJ2-7, with 8 bases that match TRBD1. CDR1 is MDHEN and CDR2 is SYDVKM in the germline V gene. The CDR3 has 15 amino acids. The J segment lost 0 bases and the V segment lost 6 bases, leaving 7 bases of the junction unmatched. The CDR3 reads CASRRTGGSSYEQYF. Written as DNA, the CDR3 is TGTGCCAGCAGACGCACAGGGGGGAGCTCCTACGAGCAGTACTTC.

This sequence joins TRBV24-1 and TRBJ2-7; D might be TRBD1 (6 bases). Deletions cut 2 bases from V and 7 bases from J, with 8 bases between. Germline V gene sequence: CDR1 KGHDR, CDR2 SFDVKD. The CDR3 sequence is 12 residues long. CDR3 DNA sequence: TGTGCCACCAGTGATTCAGGGGTTGAGCAGTACTTC. Its protein is CATSDSGVEQYF.

CDR3 nucleotides: TGTGCCAGCAGTGGACTCTCTAACACCGGGGAGCTGTTTTTT. This translates into CASSGLSNTGELFF. The chain recombines TRBV2 with TRBJ2-2; D ambiguous. This CDR3 is built from 14 residues. CDR1 and CDR2 (germline): SNHLY, FYNNEI. V was shortened by 4 bases and J by 2 bases, with 8 bases between the two germline ends.

V is TRBV2 and J is TRBJ2-1; D perhaps matches TRBD2 (6 bases). The CDR3 is made up of 13 amino acids. Looked up from germline, CDR1 is SNHLY and CDR2 is FYNNEI. Trimming cost V 8 bases and J 1 base, with 9 bases left between them. CDR3 sequence: CASGTLSYNEQFF. CDR3 coding DNA: TGTGCCAGCGGGACTCTATCCTACAATGAGCAGTTCTTC.

The rearrangement links TRBV7-2 to TRBJ2-3; 10 bases align to TRBD2. The germline V gene encodes CDR1 SGHTA and CDR2 FQGNSA. V was clipped by 5 bases and J by 6 bases; unmatched bases: 11. This CDR3 is 16 amino acids long. CDR3 nucleotides: TGTGCCAGCAGCCTAACTAGCGGGATTGGAGGGGATACGCAGTATTTT. Its translation is CASSLTSGIGGDTQYF.

This chain links TRBV6-5 with TRBJ2-7; 7 bases map to TRBD1. Trimming took 5 bases from V and 3 from J; bases not matched to a gene: 10. This CDR3 has 15 residues. CDR1 is MNHEY, CDR2 SVGAGI, per germline. The CDR3 bases are TGTGCCAGCAGTCACACGACAGGGCCCCTCTACGAGCAGTACTTC. Translation: CASSHTTGPLYEQYF.

This clone showed up just once. One junction end disagrees with the germline gene, perhaps due to a read error. The CDR3 DNA is TGTGCCAGCAGCCTGGGACTAGCGGGAGGGTACACTGAGCAGTTCTTC. It yields the protein CASSLGLAGGYTEQFF. The chain recombines TRBV14 with TRBJ2-1; TRBD2 matches at 16 bases. CDR1 and CDR2 (germline): SGHDN, FVKESK. The CDR3 totals 16 residues.

Only one count was recorded for this clone. This sequence joins TRBV7-9 and TRBJ2-7; 9 bases agree with TRBD1. The germline V gene has CDR1 SEHNR and CDR2 FQNEAQ (reference sequence). The CDR3 has 16 amino acids. With 0 bases clipped from V and 3 bases from J, the junction kept 6 bases outside the gene matches. Here the CDR3 reads CASSLARGTGYYEQYF. In nucleotides, the CDR3 is TGTGCCAGCAGCTTAGCGAGGGGGACAGGGTACTACGAGCAGTACTTC. Variable domain in full (rest from reference TRBV7-9 and TRBJ2-7): DTGVSQNPRHKITKRGQNVTFRCDPISEHNRLYWYRQTLGQGPEFLTYFQNEAQLEKSRLLSDRFSAERPKGSFSTLEIQRTEQGDSAMYLCASSLARGTGYYEQYFGPGTRLTVT.

The chain's CDR3 is CASSGGTYSSETQYF. DNA for the CDR3: TGTGCCAGCAGTGGCGGGACTTACTCTTCGGAGACCCAGTACTTC. The gene calls are TRBV27 and TRBJ2-5; D is perhaps TRBD2 (6 bases). The V gene's germline CDR1 is MNHEY and CDR2 SMNVEV (reference sequence). The CDR3 is 15 amino acids. Trimming took 5 bases from V and 5 from J, leaving 18 bases between them.

V gene TRBV3-1 (or the pseudogene TRBV3-2) combines with J gene TRBJ1-5; the match to TRBD1 covers 8 bases. The CDR3 is 19 residues long. V gave up 1 base and J gave up 3 bases; unmatched junction bases: 14. The V gene's germline CDR1 is LGHDT and CDR2 YNNKEL (reference sequence). The CDR3 DNA reads TGTGCCAGCAGCCAAGTGGTTTGGGACAGGTTCCCCGACAATCAGCCCCAGCATTTT. Its protein product is CASSQVVWDRFPDNQPQHF.

The gene calls are TRBV15 and TRBJ2-7; 8 nucleotides align to TRBD2. The length of the CDR3 is 15 residues. Germline lookup yields CDR1 LNHNV and CDR2 YYDKDF (reference sequence). V lost 0 bases to trimming and J lost 3 bases; unmatched junction nucleotides: 4. The CDR3 bases are TGTGCCACCAGCAGAGATTACCGGGAGGGCTACGAGCAGTACTTC. This gives the protein CATSRDYREGYEQYF.

V usage is TRBV2 and J usage is TRBJ1-2; D is ambiguous. The CDR3 loop spans 14 amino acids. Trimming removed 7 bases from V and 6 bases from J, with 18 bases in between. CDR1 is SNHLY, CDR2 FYNNEI, per germline. The CDR3 nucleotides read TGTGCCAGCACGAGGGAGCAGACCCATAATGGCTACACCTTC. This sequence encodes CASTREQTHNGYTF.

This sequence joins TRBV5-1 and TRBJ2-5; 8 nucleotides agree with TRBD2. The germline CDR1 and CDR2 sequences are SGHRS and YFSETQ. The CDR3 extends over 15 amino acids. The V segment lost 5 bases and the J segment 4 bases; nucleotides outside the gene matches: 10. CDR3 residues: CASSYTGTRGETQYF. The CDR3 DNA reads as TGCGCCAGCAGTTACACCGGGACTAGAGGAGAGACCCAGTACTTC.

The V call is TRBV28, the J call TRBJ2-7, with a weak D call TRBD2 (5 bases). Germline values: CDR1 MDHEN, CDR2 SYDVKM. V was cut by 5 bases and J by 1 base, with 12 bases left in between. This CDR3 contains 14 residues. CDR3 bases: TGTGCCAGCAGTCCCCGGAGGAAGTCCTACGAGCAGTACTTC. Protein sequence: CASSPRRKSYEQYF.

DNA for the CDR3: TGCGCCAGCAGCACCGGACAGGAGGGCAATGAGCAGTTCTTC. It specifies CASSTGQEGNEQFF. The V gene is TRBV5-1, the J gene TRBJ2-1; weak D call: TRBD1 (7 bases). The germline V and J ends were trimmed by 4 bases and 6 bases, with 14 bases remaining between them. This CDR3 has 14 residues. From germline, CDR1 is SGHRS and CDR2 YFSETQ.

This chain joins TRBV28 and TRBJ2-1; D perhaps matches TRBD2 (6 bases). This CDR3 has 16 residues. The germline V and J ends were trimmed by 3 bases and 6 bases, with 18 bases remaining between them. Germline CDR1 MDHEN, CDR2 SYDVKM. The CDR3 nucleotides read TGTGCCAGCAGTTTTTCCCGGGACTCCAGCCTCAATGAGCAGTTCTTC. Translated: CASSFSRDSSLNEQFF.